Listed below are T cell receptor beta chains from one sample, sequenced in a study of T cell repertoires in urothelial bladder cancer. Measured with immunoSEQ multiplex PCR; TCRdb has only the in-frame clones, and not every one. The sample contains 10,000 or so clones, around 68% of which appear only once. The specimen was tumor-infiltrating cells from bladder cancer. The receptors here all came from a human donor with a benign inflammatory bladder lesion. Each CDR3 is given without its conserved first and last residue.

CDR3 length	J gene	V gene	CDR3 protein
14	TRBJ2-2	TRBV6-6	ASSPRTSGGIGELF
14	TRBJ1-3	TRBV25-1	ASSDPGPRSGNTIY
14	TRBJ1-6	TRBV2	ASSEASGAHNSPLH
10	TRBJ1-4	TRBV4-2	ASSQAGEKLF
13	TRBJ1-3	TRBV19	ASSIDRGSGNTIY
10	TRBJ1-2	TRBV6-1	ASNTGRYGYT
14	TRBJ1-5	TRBV7-2	ASSLVGPGANQPQH
14	TRBJ1-2	TRBV6-1	ASSEAVSRELPGYT
11	TRBJ1-6	TRBV7-8	ASSLGDRTPLH
11	TRBJ1-5	TRBV5-8	ASSSGLNQPQH
15	TRBJ2-2	TRBV19	ASSYRGAVLSSWELF
15	TRBJ2-6	TRBV5-1	ASSPLQVGSGANVLT
11	TRBJ1-4	TRBV4-1	ASSPGVGEKLF
14	TRBJ2-4	TRBV6-6	ASRTTRGGGKNIQY
13	TRBJ2-1	TRBV5-1	ASSLEGGAYNEQF
14	TRBJ1-1	TRBV9	ASSAISQGVNTEAF
10	TRBJ2-7	TRBV5-6	ASTKLQAGQY